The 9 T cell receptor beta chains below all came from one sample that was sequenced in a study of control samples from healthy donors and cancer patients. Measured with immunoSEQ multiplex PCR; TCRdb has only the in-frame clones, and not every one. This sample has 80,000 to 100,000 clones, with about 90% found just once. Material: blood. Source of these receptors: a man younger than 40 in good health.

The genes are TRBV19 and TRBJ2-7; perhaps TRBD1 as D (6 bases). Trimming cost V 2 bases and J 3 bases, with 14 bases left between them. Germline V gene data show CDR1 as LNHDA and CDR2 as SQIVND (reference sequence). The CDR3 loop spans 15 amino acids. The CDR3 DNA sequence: TGTGCCAGTAGTATAACCGGGGACAACTTCTACGAGCAGTACTTC. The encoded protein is CASSITGDNFYEQYF. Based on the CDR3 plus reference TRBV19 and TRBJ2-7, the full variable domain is DGGITQSPKYLFRKEGQNVTLSCEQNLNHDAMYWYRQDPGQGLRLIYYSQIVNDFQKGDIAEGYSVSREKKESFPLTVTSAQKNPTAFYLCASSITGDNFYEQYFGPGTRLTVT.

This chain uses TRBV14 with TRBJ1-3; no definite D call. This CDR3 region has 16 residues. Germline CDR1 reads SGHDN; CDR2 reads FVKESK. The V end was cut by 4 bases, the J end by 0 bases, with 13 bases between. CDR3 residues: CASSLFSFDSGNTIYF. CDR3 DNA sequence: TGTGCCAGCAGCCTATTTAGCTTTGACTCTGGAAACACCATATATTTT.

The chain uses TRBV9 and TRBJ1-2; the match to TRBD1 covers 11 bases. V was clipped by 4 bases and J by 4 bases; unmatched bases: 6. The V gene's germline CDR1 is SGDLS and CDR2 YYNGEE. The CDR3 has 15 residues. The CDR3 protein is CASSTGQGASYGYTF. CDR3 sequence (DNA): TGTGCCAGCAGCACTGGACAGGGGGCTAGCTATGGCTACACCTTC. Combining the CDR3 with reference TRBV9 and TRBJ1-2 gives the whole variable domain DSGVTQTPKHLITATGQRVTLRCSPRSGDLSVYWYQQSLDQGLQFLIQYYNGEERAKGNILERFSAQQFPDLHSELNLSSLELGDSALYFCASSTGQGASYGYTFGSGTRLTVV.

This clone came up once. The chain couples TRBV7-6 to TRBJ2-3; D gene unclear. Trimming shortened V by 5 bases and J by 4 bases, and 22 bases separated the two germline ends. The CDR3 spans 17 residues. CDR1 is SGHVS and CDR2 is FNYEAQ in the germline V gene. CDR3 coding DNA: TGTGCCAGCAGCCCGCAAGAGGTAATTTTAGGTTCAGATACGCAGTATTTT. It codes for CASSPQEVILGSDTQYF.

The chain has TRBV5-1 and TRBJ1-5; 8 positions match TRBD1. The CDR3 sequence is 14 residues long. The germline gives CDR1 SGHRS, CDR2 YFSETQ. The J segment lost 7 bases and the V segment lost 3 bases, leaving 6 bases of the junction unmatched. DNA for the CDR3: TGCGCCAGCAGCTCCGGACAGGGAGGACAGCCCCAGCATTTT. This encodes CASSSGQGGQPQHF.

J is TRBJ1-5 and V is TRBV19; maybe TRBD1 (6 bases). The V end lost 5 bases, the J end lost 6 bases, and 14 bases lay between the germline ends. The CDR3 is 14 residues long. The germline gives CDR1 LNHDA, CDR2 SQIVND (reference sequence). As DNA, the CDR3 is TGTGCCAGTAGTGATACAGGGCAAGGTCAGCCCCAGCATTTT. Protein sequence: CASSDTGQGQPQHF.

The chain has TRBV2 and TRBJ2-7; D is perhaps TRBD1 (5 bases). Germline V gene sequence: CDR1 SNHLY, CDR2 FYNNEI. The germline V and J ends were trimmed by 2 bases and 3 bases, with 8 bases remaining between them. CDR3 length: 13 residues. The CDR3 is CASSETGHYEQYF. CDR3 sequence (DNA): TGTGCCAGCAGTGAAACCGGACACTACGAGCAGTACTTC.

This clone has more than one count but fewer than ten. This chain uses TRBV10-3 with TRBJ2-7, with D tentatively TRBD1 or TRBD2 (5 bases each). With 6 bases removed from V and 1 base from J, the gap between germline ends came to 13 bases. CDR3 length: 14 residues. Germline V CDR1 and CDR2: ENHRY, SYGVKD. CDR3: CAISNRDGSYEQYF. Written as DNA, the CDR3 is TGTGCCATCAGCAACCGGGACGGGTCCTACGAGCAGTACTTC.

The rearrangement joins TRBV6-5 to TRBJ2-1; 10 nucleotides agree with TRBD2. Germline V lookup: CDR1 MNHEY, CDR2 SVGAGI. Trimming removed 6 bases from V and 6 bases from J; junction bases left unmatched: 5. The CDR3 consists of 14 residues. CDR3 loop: CASSLAGDFNEQFF. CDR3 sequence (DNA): TGTGCCAGCAGCCTAGCGGGAGATTTCAATGAGCAGTTCTTC.